One and the same sample provided the 18 T cell receptor beta chains below, sequenced in a study of T cells in localized non-small cell lung cancer. Method: immunoSEQ multiplex PCR; TCRdb's copy keeps in-frame clones and lacks some. The table shows around 3,000 clones, with under 20% occurring only once. The sample consisted of lung tumor tissue, taken before any cancer treatment. Receptor source: a man aged 35 to 69 with stage I squamous cell lung carcinoma.

The CDR3 sequence: CASSLNSARNEQFF. CDR3 bases: TGTGCCAGCAGCTTAAACTCCGCTAGGAATGAGCAGTTCTTC. The chain employs TRBV11-3 and TRBJ2-1; D gene uncertain. Looked up from germline, CDR1 is SGHNT and CDR2 is YENEEA. V was cut by 2 bases and J by 7 bases, with 12 bases left in between. This CDR3 region has 14 residues.

This clone was seen only a few times. This sequence joins TRBV28 and TRBJ1-4; D gene ambiguous. V lost 3 bases and J lost 14, with 16 bases in between. This CDR3 is built from 13 residues. Germline-derived CDR1 and CDR2 are MDHEN and SYDVKM. The CDR3 loop is CASSFPAPDGLFF. CDR3 nucleotide sequence: TGTGCCAGCAGTTTCCCTGCCCCGGACGGGCTGTTTTTT.

The rearrangement links TRBV19 to TRBJ1-1; the D is unclear. V was clipped by 1 base and J by 10 bases, with 16 bases between them. The CDR3 extends over 14 amino acids. Germline lookup yields CDR1 LNHDA and CDR2 SQIVND (reference sequence). The CDR3 loop is CASSIGELSPGAFF. CDR3 DNA sequence: TGTGCCAGTAGTATAGGAGAGCTATCTCCGGGAGCTTTCTTT.

The gene calls are TRBV28 and TRBJ1-4; 7 bases fit TRBD1. CDR1 MDHEN and CDR2 SYDVKM come from the germline V gene. The CDR3 extends over 14 amino acids. J gave up 8 bases and V 5 bases, and 8 bases lay outside the gene matches. Here the CDR3 DNA reads TGTGCCAGCAGTAAGGGACAGATGAGAGAAAAACTGTTTTTT. This codes for CASSKGQMREKLFF.

The V call is TRBV19, the J call TRBJ1-4, with TRBD1 as a possible D gene (5 bases). The V end lost 5 bases, the J end lost 8 bases, and 15 bases lay between the germline ends. Germline-derived CDR1 and CDR2 are LNHDA and SQIVND (reference sequence). This CDR3 has 14 amino acids. The CDR3 loop is CASSLGTAPEKLFF. In nucleotides, the CDR3 is TGTGCCAGTAGTCTCGGGACGGCCCCCGAAAAACTGTTTTTT.

This clone occurred a few times. The DNA of the CDR3 is TGTGCCACCTCCAAGGCAGCCAGCACAGATACGCAGTATTTT. The encoded protein is CATSKAASTDTQYF. V and J are TRBV7-4 and TRBJ2-3, with D hard to call. The CDR3 has 14 residues. V was cut by 10 bases and J by 0 bases, with 14 bases left in between. CDR1 is SGHVT and CDR2 is SQSDAQ in the germline V gene. The full variable domain, completed using reference TRBV7-4 and TRBJ2-3, is GAGVSQSPRYKVAKRGRDVALRCDSISGHVTLYWYRQTLGQGSEVLTYSQSDAQRDKSGRPSGRFSAERPERSVSTLKIQRTEQGDSAVYLCATSKAASTDTQYFGPGTRLTVL.

In its sample, this clone is large. V usage is TRBV29-1 and J usage is TRBJ2-3; 10 nucleotides agree with TRBD1. CDR3 length: 14 residues. Looked up from germline, CDR1 is SQVTM and CDR2 is ANQGSEA. Losses at the gene ends were 6 bases for V and 6 bases for J; bases not matched to a gene: 9. The chain's CDR3 is CSVPWTGGGDTQYF. CDR3 bases: TGCAGCGTCCCCTGGACAGGGGGTGGGGATACGCAGTATTTT.

The chain couples TRBV28 to TRBJ2-1; 7 positions match TRBD2. Germline trimming cut 8 bases from V and 6 bases from J; bases unmatched to any gene: 7. Germline V gene lookup returns CDR1 MDHEN and CDR2 SYDVKM. The CDR3 covers 13 residues. This chain's CDR3 is CASALSGGNEQFF. The CDR3 DNA follows: TGTGCCAGCGCCCTTTCGGGGGGCAATGAGCAGTTCTTC.

The rearrangement links TRBV30 to TRBJ2-7; D ambiguous. This CDR3 has 13 amino acids. Between the trimmed V and J ends, which lost 4 bases and 3 bases, there was a span of 13 bases. Germline V gene lookup returns CDR1 GTSNPN and CDR2 SVGIG (reference sequence). CDR3 protein: CAWMPGPGYEQYF. CDR3 DNA: TGTGCCTGGATGCCGGGCCCCGGCTACGAGCAGTACTTC. Full variable domain (missing parts from reference TRBV30 and TRBJ2-7): SQTIHQWPATLVQPVGSPLSLECTVEGTSNPNLYWYRQAAGRGLQLLFYSVGIGQISSEVPQNLSASRPQDRQFILSSKKLLLSDSGFYLCAWMPGPGYEQYFGPGTRLTVT.

The rearrangement joins TRBV18 to TRBJ2-5; D is tentatively TRBD1 or TRBD2 (6 bases each). Germline-derived CDR1 and CDR2 are KGHSH and LQKENI. This CDR3 contains 14 residues. The ends were cut back, 6 bases at V and 7 bases at J, with 18 bases in the middle. The CDR3 sequence is CASSPGEALGTQYF. CDR3 sequence (DNA): TGTGCCAGCTCCCCAGGGGAGGCGTTAGGGACCCAGTACTTC.

The chain combines TRBV19 with TRBJ2-7; D is uncertain. Germline V gives CDR1 LNHDA, CDR2 SQIVND (reference sequence). The V end was cut by 5 bases, the J end by 4 bases, with 9 bases between. This CDR3 is 12 amino acids long. This chain's CDR3 is CASSGSRYEQYF. The CDR3 DNA reads as TGTGCCAGTAGTGGCAGCCGATACGAGCAGTACTTC.

This clone was observed a few times. Here the CDR3 DNA reads TGTGCCAGCTCACCAGGGGTCAGGGGGCCTGAAGCTTTCTTT. Translating gives CASSPGVRGPEAFF. The V gene is TRBV18, the J gene TRBJ1-1; 8 bases map to TRBD1. This CDR3 region has 14 residues. The J segment lost 6 bases and the V segment lost 2 bases, leaving 5 bases of the junction unmatched. The V gene's germline CDR1 is KGHSH and CDR2 LQKENI.

By share of the sample, this clone is medium-sized. This chain connects TRBV11-3 to TRBJ2-1, with 10 bases identical to TRBD2. Germline CDR1 reads SGHNT; CDR2 reads YENEEA. V gave up 5 bases and J gave up 8 bases; unmatched junction bases: 12. The CDR3 sequence is 16 residues long. The CDR3 bases are TGTGCCAGCAGCCACGGGCTAGCGGGGGATAGGGATGAGCAGTTCTTC. Residues: CASSHGLAGDRDEQFF.

This clone turned up a few times. The gene calls are TRBV19 and TRBJ1-1; D ambiguous. Germline CDR1 LNHDA, CDR2 SQIVND (reference sequence). This CDR3 has 13 amino acids. Deletions cut 11 bases from V and 4 bases from J, with 17 bases between. The CDR3, as DNA: TGTGCCGGCGGTGAGGGTTGGGGCACTGAAGCTTTCTTT. This codes for CAGGEGWGTEAFF.

The table lists this clone with a few counts. The rearrangement joins TRBV6-8 to TRBJ1-5, with D possibly being TRBD1 (6 bases). The V end was cut by 9 bases, the J end by 3 bases, with 12 bases between. Germline V lookup: CDR1 MNHGY, CDR2 SAAAGT. The CDR3 totals 13 residues. CDR3 amino acids: CASTTGYNQPQHF. CDR3 sequence (DNA): TGTGCCAGTACCACAGGGTACAATCAGCCCCAGCATTTT.

This clone was counted only a few times. The rearrangement links TRBV12-5 to TRBJ1-6, with D possibly TRBD1 on 5 matching bases. The V gene's germline CDR1 is LGHNT and CDR2 FRNRAP. Trimming cost V 2 bases and J 6 bases, with 8 bases left between them. The CDR3 runs to 14 residues. The CDR3 loop is CASGLWGPNSPLHF. DNA for the CDR3: TGTGCTAGTGGTTTGTGGGGCCCTAATTCACCCCTCCACTTT.

This clone was counted a few times. The rearrangement uses TRBV6-8 and TRBJ2-4; TRBD1 might be the D (6 bases). V was trimmed by 4 bases and J by 8 bases, leaving 15 bases between them. Germline V gene data show CDR1 as MNHGY and CDR2 as SAAAGT. The CDR3 totals 14 residues. The CDR3 bases are TGTGCCAGCAGTTTCCAAGCCAGGGGAGACATTCAGTACTTC. Its protein product is CASSFQARGDIQYF.

This clone has just a few counts. The rearrangement links TRBV29-1 to TRBJ1-2, with D unresolved. Trimming cost V 7 bases and J 6 bases, with 15 bases left between them. Germline assignment: CDR1 SQVTM and CDR2 ANQGSEA. The CDR3 consists of 12 residues. The CDR3 sequence: CSARSVPDGYTF. Written as DNA, the CDR3 is TGCAGCGCCCGCTCAGTACCCGATGGCTACACCTTC. The full variable domain, with the rest looked up from reference TRBV29-1 and TRBJ1-2, is SAVISQKPSRDICQRGTSLTIQCQVDSQVTMMFWYRQQPGQSLTLIATANQGSEATYESGFVIDKFPISRPNLTFSTLTVSNMSPEDSSIYLCSARSVPDGYTFGSGTRLTVV.